This T cell receptor (beta chain) came from a study of early T cells in non-severe SARS-CoV-2 infection (dated by TCRdb to the early 2020s). For the study in its entirety: TCR sequencing used bulk RNA from unsorted whole blood, so alpha and beta chains could not be paired.

The study was a case-control design nested within a healthcare worker cohort in London, UK, with weekly nasopharyngeal swab PCR tests and blood sampling. Healthcare workers were enrolled in the week of the UK lockdown, from 23 to 31 March 2020, and were followed every week for up to roughly 15 weeks. Paper-wide results and their limitations: VDJdb matching was skewed toward anti-spike CD8 responses and likely underestimated virus-specific expansions, missing private and CD4 specificities.

The method was 5' RACE. TCRdb records NextSeq 500 as the sequencer. In the TCR library protocol, unique molecular identifiers were attached to individual cDNA molecules to correct for PCR bias and sequencing error. Both TCR alpha and beta chains were sequenced, and tight co-correlation was observed between alpha and beta sequence abundances in each sample. The authors processed their data as follows. Decombinator V4 was used to annotate TCR sequences for V gene, J gene and CDR3. TCRs were defined as expanded if a significant change between any two time points was detected under a Poisson model with p below 0.0001. TCR abundances were normalised to the total number of TCRs sequenced per sample and were expressed as counts per million. TRAV1-2 paired with TRAJ12, TRAJ20 or TRAJ33 defined MAIT TCRs, while TRAV10 paired with TRAJ18 defined iNKT TCRs. VDJdb, accessed 1 November 2021, was searched for CMV, EBV and SARS-CoV-2 annotated TCRs, excluding TCRs annotated for multiple antigens. In-frame beta chains were kept once TCRdb had trimmed the public reads at Q25 with fastp and called clones with MiXCR. Each record represents a unique CDR3 protein, reported with the most common genes and DNA among its rows. The V and J calls and clone size come from TCRdb's table, not from the authors' own analysis. The sample table records 40,000 to 55,000 distinct CDR3 sequences; around 3.6% of these occur just once. Together, the top ten hold over 3% of the sample.

For this chain, trimming is 0 bases at the V end and 8 bases at the J end, and the number of junction bases without a gene match is 14. Taken from cysteine to phenylalanine, the CDR3 has 18 residues. CDR3 DNA only is kept here, 54 bases in frame from base 1. CDR1 SGHTA and CDR2 FQGNSA are derived from the germline V gene. This clonotype was counted at least ten times. What antigen it recognizes has not been identified. Per-base quality was not reported, and no clone a single base away is much larger than it. Sequencing was performed on whole blood. The chain is assembled from TRBV7-2 and TRBJ1-5, and 9 junction bases match TRBD1. The TCR originated in an adult who was a healthcare worker with PCR-confirmed SARS-CoV-2 infection or an uninfected control (not recorded which). The nucleotide sequence reads as follows: TGTGCCAGCAGCTTAGCGACGGGGACAGGGCGAAAGGGTGAGCCCCAGCATTTT. The translation is CASSLATGTGRKGEPQHF.